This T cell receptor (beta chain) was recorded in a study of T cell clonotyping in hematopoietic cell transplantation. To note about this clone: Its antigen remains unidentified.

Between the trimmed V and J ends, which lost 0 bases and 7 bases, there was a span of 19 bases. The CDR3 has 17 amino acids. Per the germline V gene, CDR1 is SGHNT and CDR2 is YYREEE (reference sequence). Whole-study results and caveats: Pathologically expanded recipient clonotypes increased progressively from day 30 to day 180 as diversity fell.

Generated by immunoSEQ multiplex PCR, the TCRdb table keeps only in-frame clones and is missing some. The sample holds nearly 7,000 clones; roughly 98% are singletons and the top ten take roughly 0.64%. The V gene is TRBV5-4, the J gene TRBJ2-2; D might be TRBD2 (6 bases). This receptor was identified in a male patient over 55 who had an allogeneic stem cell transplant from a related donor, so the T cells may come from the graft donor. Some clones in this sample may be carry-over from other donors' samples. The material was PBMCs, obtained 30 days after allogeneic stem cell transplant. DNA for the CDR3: TGTGCCAGCAGCTTGGGGTCCACCGGGGGTTTACACGGGGAGCTGTTTTTT. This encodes CASSLGSTGGLHGELFF.